The clone carrying this T cell receptor (beta chain) was observed at least ten times. What was amplified from RNA transcripts were TCR beta CDR3 regions. In the first-round RT-PCR of the TCR CDR3, the HTBI primer set was used. Each CDR3 protein is one row after TCRdb ran MiXCR on the multiplex PCR reads. The table lists over 200,000 distinct CDR3 sequences, roughly 15% of them singletons, with about an eighth in the top ten. This record comes from a study of T cells in Graves' hyperthyroidism and ophthalmopathy. Study context: Initial diagnosis, before any treatment, was when peripheral blood was collected.

This CDR3 has 17 amino acids. The V and J ends lost 2 bases and 0 bases respectively, with 17 bases between them. CDR1 is MNHEY, CDR2 SVGEGT, per germline. The chain recombines TRBV6-2 or TRBV6-3 with TRBJ2-7, with D maybe TRBD1 (6 bases). The specimen sequenced was blood. The clonotype was recovered from a woman in her thirties or forties with Graves' hyperthyroidism that later progressed to Graves' ophthalmopathy. Here the CDR3 reads CASSYVGRTAHSYEQYF. CDR3 DNA: TGTGCCAGCAGTTACGTCGGTAGGACAGCTCACTCCTACGAGCAGTACTTC.